This TCR beta chain was sequenced in a study of blood T cell repertoires in COVID-19. Study information: The United States, Italy and Spain provided the acute and convalescent COVID-19 samples. PBMCs, B-cell-depleted T cells, or T cells provided the cDNA or gDNA that made up the material.

In the original processing: For nucleated cells, counts were estimated from reference gene primer amplification. Data came from immunoSEQ multiplex PCR; TCRdb stores just in-frame clones and leaves some out. V, J and clone size reflect that table, while D and trimming were determined from the DNA. Here the sample spans around 270,000 clones, over 75% being singletons. This CDR3 contains 13 residues. Looked up from germline, CDR1 is MNHEY and CDR2 is SMNVEV (reference sequence). V lost 4 bases to trimming and J lost 2 bases, with 8 bases between them. The J gene is TRBJ1-2, the V gene TRBV27; D is possibly TRBD1 (5 bases). The specimen sequenced was peripheral blood. This receptor was taken from a woman aged 50 to 60 with acute or convalescent COVID-19. In nucleotides, the CDR3 is TGTGCCAGCAGTTCCCCAGGGAACTATGGCTACACCTTC. This sequence encodes CASSSPGNYGYTF.